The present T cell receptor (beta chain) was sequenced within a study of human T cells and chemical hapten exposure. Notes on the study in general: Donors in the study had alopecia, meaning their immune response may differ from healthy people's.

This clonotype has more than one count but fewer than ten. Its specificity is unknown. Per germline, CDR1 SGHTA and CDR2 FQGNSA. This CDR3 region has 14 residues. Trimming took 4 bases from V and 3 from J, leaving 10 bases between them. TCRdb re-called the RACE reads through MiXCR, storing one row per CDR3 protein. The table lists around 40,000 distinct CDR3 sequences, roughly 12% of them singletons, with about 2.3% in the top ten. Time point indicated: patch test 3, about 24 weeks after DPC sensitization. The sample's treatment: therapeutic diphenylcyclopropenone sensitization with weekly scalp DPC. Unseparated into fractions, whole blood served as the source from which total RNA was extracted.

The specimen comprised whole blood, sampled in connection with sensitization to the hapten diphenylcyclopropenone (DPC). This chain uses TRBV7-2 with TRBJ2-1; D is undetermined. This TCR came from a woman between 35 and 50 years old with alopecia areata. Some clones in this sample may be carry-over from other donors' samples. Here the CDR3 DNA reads TGTGCCAGCAGCTCCCGTTTGGGCTACAATGAGCAGTTCTTC. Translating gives CASSSRLGYNEQFF.